The 18 T cell receptor beta chains in this list originate from one sample, sequenced in a study of vaccination and CD4 T cells after COVID-19. These receptors' targets are unknown. As to treatment: approximately 9-day PBMC culture with coronavirus spike peptide pools or control peptides (ViraFEST assay). Oncomine TCR Beta short-read sequencing was applied to DNA from cultured CD4+ T cells. Each CDR3 protein is one row after TCRdb ran MiXCR on the PCR reads. The repertoire holds under 20,000 distinct CDR3 sequences, with 78% as singletons. Here the sequenced sample was CD4+ T cells from blood, cultured in vitro, taken after SARS-CoV-2 vaccination. The receptors here all came from a human donor who received a COVID-19 vaccine.

This sequence joins TRBV20-1 and TRBJ2-1, with unresolved D. CDR1 and CDR2 (germline): DFQATT, SNEGSKA (reference sequence). This CDR3 has 15 residues. V was shortened by 4 bases and J by 2 bases, with 15 bases between the two germline ends. The CDR3 DNA reads as TGCAGTGCTAAATGGGCGTCTGCTCCCTACAATGAGCAGTTCTTC. Translated: CSAKWASAPYNEQFF.

This sequence joins TRBV20-1 and TRBJ2-1; D is uncertain. Germline V lookup: CDR1 DFQATT, CDR2 SNEGSKA (reference sequence). The length of the CDR3 is 14 residues. The ends were cut back, 1 base at V and 5 bases at J, with 12 bases in the middle. The CDR3 bases are TGCAGTGCTAGAGTCCTGAAGATGAACAATGAGCAGTTCTTC. Its translation is CSARVLKMNNEQFF.

The chain couples TRBV24-1 to TRBJ2-2; 10 nucleotides line up with TRBD1. The CDR3 extends over 16 amino acids. The germline gives CDR1 KGHDR, CDR2 SFDVKD. With V trimmed by 4 bases and J by 4 bases, 5 bases remained unmatched. The CDR3, as DNA: TGTGCCACCAGTGACCCCAGGACAGGGGGCACCGGGGAGCTGTTTTTT. As protein: CATSDPRTGGTGELFF.

The CDR3 loop is CAWSGVLRPGPNGYTF. The CDR3 DNA is TGTGCCTGGAGTGGGGTCCTACGGCCAGGGCCGAATGGCTACACCTTC. This chain connects TRBV30 to TRBJ1-2; D is perhaps TRBD1 (5 bases). V dropped 1 base and J dropped 6 bases, with 21 bases sitting between them. Germline assignment: CDR1 GTSNPN and CDR2 SVGIG (reference sequence). The CDR3 sequence is 16 residues long.

The V call is TRBV7-9, the J call TRBJ2-1; TRBD2 aligns across 7 bases. Germline-derived CDR1 and CDR2 are SEHNR and FQNEAQ (reference sequence). The CDR3 loop spans 13 amino acids. Unmatched junction bases numbered 11, after V lost 5 bases and J lost 13 bases. CDR3: CASSASLASGQFF. Here the CDR3 DNA reads TGTGCCAGCAGCGCCTCACTAGCGTCGGGTCAGTTCTTC. The full variable domain, completed using reference TRBV7-9 and TRBJ2-1, is DTGVSQNPRHKITKRGQNVTFRCDPISEHNRLYWYRQTLGQGPEFLTYFQNEAQLEKSRLLSDRFSAERPKGSFSTLEIQRTEQGDSAMYLCASSASLASGQFFGPGTRLTVL.

This chain joins TRBV25-1 and TRBJ2-5, with D maybe TRBD2 (5 bases). Germline assignment: CDR1 MGHDK and CDR2 SYGVNS. The CDR3 runs to 13 residues. The V end lost 3 bases, the J end lost 2 bases, and 7 bases lay between the germline ends. The chain's CDR3 is CASSDGGQETQYF. DNA of the CDR3: TGTGCCAGCAGTGATGGCGGGCAAGAGACCCAGTACTTC. Looking up the rest from reference TRBV25-1 and TRBJ2-5 gives the full variable domain: EADIYQTPRYLVIGTGKKITLECSQTMGHDKMYWYQQDPGMELHLIHYSYGVNSTEKGDLSSESTVSRIRTEHFPLTLESARPSHTSQYLCASSDGGQETQYFGPGTRLLVL.

V and J are TRBV7-9 and TRBJ2-7; 13 nucleotides line up with TRBD2. Germline loops: CDR1 SEHNR, CDR2 FQNEAQ (reference sequence). V shed 9 bases, J shed 0 bases, and the junction held 17 bases outside the gene matches. There are 19 residues in the CDR3. CDR3 DNA: TGTGCCAGTCGAAAATACTTGGGGACTAGCGGGGAAAGCTCCTACGAGCAGTACTTC. Amino acid sequence: CASRKYLGTSGESSYEQYF.

The rearrangement uses TRBV5-4 and TRBJ2-2, with a weak D call TRBD1 (6 bases). Trimming shortened V by 4 bases and J by 1 base, and 14 bases separated the two germline ends. CDR3 length: 16 residues. CDR1 and CDR2 from the germline V gene are SGHNT and YYREEE (reference sequence). CDR3 DNA: TGTGCCAGCAGCCCTGTCCAGGGGCGGAACACCGGGGAGCTGTTTTTT. Protein product: CASSPVQGRNTGELFF.

The chain uses TRBV4-2 and TRBJ1-3; 7 bases match TRBD1. Germline V gene data show CDR1 as LGHNA and CDR2 as YNFKEQ. With V trimmed by 7 bases and J by 0 bases, 9 bases remained unmatched. CDR3 length: 16 amino acids. The CDR3 nucleotides are TGTGCCAGCAATCGGGACAGAAGACACTCTGGAAACACCATATATTTT. Its translation is CASNRDRRHSGNTIYF.

This chain connects TRBV30 to TRBJ1-3, with D perhaps TRBD1 (6 bases). Trimming took off 3 bases at V and 0 bases at J, with 9 bases between the two ends. The germline V gene has CDR1 GTSNPN and CDR2 SVGIG (reference sequence). The CDR3 runs to 14 residues. The DNA for the CDR3 is TGTGCCTGGAGCTTACAGGGCTCTGGAAACACCATATATTTT. Protein product: CAWSLQGSGNTIYF.

The chain has TRBV21-1 and TRBJ1-6; the DNA was not compared with TRBD1, the D call given in the table. TRBV21-1 is reported as a pseudogene. The CDR3 length is 17 residues. The CDR3 sequence: CASSKGRRGDLNSPLHF. Here the CDR3 DNA reads TGTGCCAGCAGCAAAGGTCGCAGGGGAGACCTTAATTCACCCCTCCACTTT.

This clonotype was recorded once. The chain links TRBV7-8 to TRBJ2-2; 15 nucleotides agree with TRBD2. Germline assignment: CDR1 SGHVS and CDR2 FQNEAQ. V lost 6 bases and J lost 6; bases outside the gene matches: 8. The length of the CDR3 is 17 residues. In nucleotides, the CDR3 is TGTGCCAGCAGTTATCTAGGACTAGCGGGGGGGGCCGGGGAGCTGTTTTTT. Its translation: CASSYLGLAGGAGELFF.

This chain links TRBV6-1 with TRBJ1-1; D not resolved. CDR1 MNHNS and CDR2 SASEGT come from the germline V gene. Trimming removed 6 bases at V and 10 bases at J, with 18 bases between. The CDR3 runs 13 residues. The CDR3 is CASRPNGVRGAFF. The CDR3 bases are TGTGCCAGCAGACCCAACGGAGTCCGGGGAGCTTTCTTT.

The chain has TRBV5-4 and TRBJ2-1, with 8 bases identical to TRBD2. This CDR3 has 16 amino acids. Looked up from germline, CDR1 is SGHNT and CDR2 is YYREEE (reference sequence). The V and J ends lost 4 bases and 5 bases, in that order; junction bases with no gene match: 11. For the CDR3, the DNA is TGTGCCAGCAGCCGGGGGAGGACGGGGGGGCACAATGAGCAGTTCTTC. It specifies CASSRGRTGGHNEQFF.

The rearrangement joins TRBV19 to TRBJ1-3, with no clear D. Trimming removed 6 bases from V and 0 bases from J, with 9 bases in between. The CDR3 runs to 14 residues. Germline lookup yields CDR1 LNHDA and CDR2 SQIVND (reference sequence). The CDR3: CASSGTSSGNTIYF. CDR3 sequence (DNA): TGTGCCAGTAGCGGAACTAGCTCTGGAAACACCATATATTTT.

The rearrangement joins TRBV5-1 to TRBJ1-1, with D possibly TRBD1 on 6 matching bases. The V end was cut by 5 bases, the J end by 1 base, with 12 bases between. The CDR3 length is 14 residues. Germline lookup yields CDR1 SGHRS and CDR2 YFSETQ. CDR3 DNA: TGCGCCAGCAGACAGGGTGTGGGGAACACTGAAGCTTTCTTT. Encoded protein: CASRQGVGNTEAFF.

V usage is TRBV5-6 and J usage is TRBJ1-2; a possible D gene is TRBD1 (6 bases). Trimming left V 1 base short and J 8 bases short, with 9 bases between. The germline V gene has CDR1 SGHDT and CDR2 YYEEEE. This CDR3 is built from 12 residues. CDR3 nucleotide sequence: TGTGCCAGCAGCTTGCAACAGGGAGGCTACACCTTC. It encodes CASSLQQGGYTF.

The count of this clonotype is one. The J gene is TRBJ2-5, the V gene TRBV6-1; no clear D gene. The CDR3 is made up of 15 amino acids. The V gene's germline CDR1 is MNHNS and CDR2 SASEGT. V gave up 6 bases and J gave up 4 bases, with 18 bases separating them. As DNA, the CDR3 is TGTGCCAGCAGACCCCTAGAGAGCTTGGGAGAGACCCAGTACTTC. Amino acid sequence: CASRPLESLGETQYF.